This TCR beta chain is from a study of T cell changes during pregnancy in multiple sclerosis. Profiling relied on immunoSEQ multiplex PCR, and the TCRdb table lists in-frame clones only, not all of them. Here the sample spans 35,000 or so clones, roughly 93% being singletons. Between the trimmed V and J ends, which lost 4 bases and 1 base, there was a span of 7 bases. Germline V gives CDR1 KGHSH, CDR2 LQKENI. The CDR3 contains 13 residues. The rearrangement uses TRBV18 and TRBJ1-1; no definite D call. The source of this sequence is a female donor with multiple sclerosis, enrolled in a pregnancy study. Source: CD4+ T cells from peripheral blood mononuclear cells, taken in the first trimester of pregnancy. DNA for the CDR3: TGTGCCAGCTCACGGCAGGAGAACACTGAAGCTTTCTTT. Protein: CASSRQENTEAFF. Full variable domain (rest looked up from reference TRBV18 and TRBJ1-1): NAGVMQNPRHLVRRRGQEARLRCSPMKGHSHVYWYRQLPEEGLKFMVYLQKENIIDESGMPKERFSAEFPKEGPSILRIQQVVRGDSAAYFCASSRQENTEAFFGQGTRLTVV.